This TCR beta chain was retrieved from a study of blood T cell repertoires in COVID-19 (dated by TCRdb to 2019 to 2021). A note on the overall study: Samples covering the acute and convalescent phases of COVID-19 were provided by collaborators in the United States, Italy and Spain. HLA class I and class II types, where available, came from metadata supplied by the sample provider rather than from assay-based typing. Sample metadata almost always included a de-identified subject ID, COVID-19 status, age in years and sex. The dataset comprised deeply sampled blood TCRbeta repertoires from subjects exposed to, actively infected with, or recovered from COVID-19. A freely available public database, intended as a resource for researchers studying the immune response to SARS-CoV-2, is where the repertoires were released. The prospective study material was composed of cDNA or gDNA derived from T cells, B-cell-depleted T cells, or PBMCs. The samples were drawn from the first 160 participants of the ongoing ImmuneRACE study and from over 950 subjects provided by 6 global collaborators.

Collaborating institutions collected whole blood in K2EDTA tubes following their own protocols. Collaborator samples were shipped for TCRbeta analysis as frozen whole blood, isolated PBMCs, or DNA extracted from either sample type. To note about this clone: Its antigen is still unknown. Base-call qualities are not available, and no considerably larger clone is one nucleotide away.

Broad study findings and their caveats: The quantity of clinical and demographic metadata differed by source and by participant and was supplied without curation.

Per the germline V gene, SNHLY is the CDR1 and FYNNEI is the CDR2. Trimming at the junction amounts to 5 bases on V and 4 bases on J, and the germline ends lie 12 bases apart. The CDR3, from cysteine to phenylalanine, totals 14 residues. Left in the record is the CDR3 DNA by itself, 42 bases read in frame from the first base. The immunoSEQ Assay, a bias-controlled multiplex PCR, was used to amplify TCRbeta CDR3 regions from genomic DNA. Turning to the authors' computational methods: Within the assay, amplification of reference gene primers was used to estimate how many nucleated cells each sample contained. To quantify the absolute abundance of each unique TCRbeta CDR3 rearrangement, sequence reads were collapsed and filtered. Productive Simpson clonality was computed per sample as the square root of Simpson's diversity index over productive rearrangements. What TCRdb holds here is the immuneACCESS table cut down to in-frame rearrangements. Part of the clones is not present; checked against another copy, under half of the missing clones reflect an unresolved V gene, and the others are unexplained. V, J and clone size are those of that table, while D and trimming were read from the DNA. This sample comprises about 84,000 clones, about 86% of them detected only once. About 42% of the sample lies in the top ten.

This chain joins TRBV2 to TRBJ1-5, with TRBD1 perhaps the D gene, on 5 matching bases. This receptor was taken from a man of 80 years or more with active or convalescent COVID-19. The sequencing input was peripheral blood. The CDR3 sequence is CASSLRRGNQPQHF. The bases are TGTGCCAGCAGTCTAAGACGGGGGAATCAGCCCCAGCATTTT.